Presented here are 17 T cell receptor beta chains from one specimen sequenced in a study of regulatory T cells in long-lasting Graves disease. Described time point: newly diagnosed GD, antithyroid drugs for less than 3 months. From PBMCs, RNA was extracted and then used to make the TCR library. In building TCR beta libraries, iRepertoire HTBI primers were used together with Arm-PCR of CDR3 regions. TCRdb used MiXCR to reprocess the multiplex PCR reads, holding one entry per CDR3 protein. The repertoire holds roughly 320,000 distinct CDR3 sequences, with 16% as singletons. Separately, the same data were catalogued under a study of T cells in Graves' hyperthyroidism and ophthalmopathy.

Sequenced material: peripheral blood mononuclear cells (PBMCs), taken at new diagnosis, from a patient treated with antithyroid drugs. These receptors came from a middle-aged man with Graves disease.

This clonotype was counted a few times. The V and J genes are TRBV15 and TRBJ2-5, with D tentatively TRBD1 or TRBD2 (5 bases each). The CDR3 sequence is 15 residues long. The germline gives CDR1 LNHNV, CDR2 YYDKDF (reference sequence). Trimming removed 0 bases from V and 2 bases from J, with 10 bases in between. This chain's CDR3 is CATSRDPGGQETQYF. CDR3 nucleotide sequence: TGTGCCACCAGCAGAGACCCTGGGGGTCAAGAGACCCAGTACTTC.

As for this clonotype: The likely explanation is a read error, given a far larger clone one base away. This rearrangement joins TRBV5-1 to TRBJ2-1, with D possibly matching TRBD2 (6 bases). The J call may be incorrect, as the DNA end agrees better with TRBJ2-5. The CDR3 has 15 residues. CDR1 and CDR2 (germline): SGHRS, YFSETQ. CDR3 region: CASNLAPGDQETQYF. The CDR3 nucleotides read TGCGCCAGCAACTTGGCCCCGGGGGACCAAGAGACCCAGTACTTC.

This clonotype has more than one count but fewer than ten. V is TRBV5-1 and J is TRBJ1-2; the D gene is possibly TRBD1 (5 bases). CDR3 length equals 15 residues. Germline CDR1 and CDR2: SGHRS and YFSETQ. Trimming removed 3 bases at V and 4 bases at J, with 16 bases between. The CDR3 region has the DNA TGCGCCAGCAGCTCCCCCGGGGCAGGGAGCTATGGCTACACCTTC. Encoded protein: CASSSPGAGSYGYTF. The variable domain in full, completed from reference TRBV5-1 and TRBJ1-2, reads KAGVTQTPRYLIKTRGQQVTLSCSPISGHRSVSWYQQTPGQGLQFLFEYFSETQRNKGNFPGRFSGRQFSNSRSEMNVSTLELGDSALYLCASSSPGAGSYGYTFGSGTRLTVV.

This clonotype has a handful of counts. The chain couples TRBV5-1 to TRBJ1-1; unclear D gene. Between the trimmed V and J ends, which lost 2 bases and 1 base, there was a span of 12 bases. This CDR3 has 15 amino acids. Germline V CDR1 and CDR2: SGHRS, YFSETQ. CDR3 bases: TGCGCCAGCAGCTTAGTGAGAATTGGGAACACTGAAGCTTTCTTT. Amino acid sequence: CASSLVRIGNTEAFF.

This clonotype was seen repeatedly, ten times or more. The J gene is TRBJ2-7, the V gene TRBV6-2 or TRBV6-3; TRBD2 aligns across 14 bases. The CDR3 is 15 residues long. V lost 6 bases to trimming and J lost 5 bases; unmatched junction nucleotides: 6. Germline V gene lookup returns CDR1 MNHEY and CDR2 SVGEGT. This chain's CDR3 is CASRPGLAGAHEQYF. The CDR3 DNA sequence: TGTGCCAGCAGACCGGGACTAGCGGGGGCCCACGAGCAGTACTTC.

In its sample, this clonotype was seen a few times. This chain uses TRBV27 with TRBJ2-3; D gene uncertain. The CDR3 sequence is 16 residues long. Trimming shortened V by 4 bases and J by 3 bases, and 17 bases separated the two germline ends. The germline V gene encodes CDR1 MNHEY and CDR2 SMNVEV (reference sequence). CDR3 in amino acids: CASSSPRVEATDTQYF. In nucleotides, the CDR3 is TGTGCCAGCAGTTCCCCCCGGGTCGAGGCTACAGATACGCAGTATTTT.

The sample holds many counts of this clonotype. This sequence joins TRBV28 and TRBJ2-5; possibly TRBD2 for D (5 bases). Germline CDR1 and CDR2: MDHEN and SYDVKM. V dropped 5 bases and J dropped 5 bases, with 18 bases sitting between them. The CDR3 has 15 amino acids. CDR3: CASSPPRGWLETQYF. The DNA for the CDR3 is TGTGCCAGCAGTCCCCCGCGCGGGTGGCTTGAGACCCAGTACTTC.

This clonotype was detected many times. The V gene is TRBV28, the J gene TRBJ1-4; perhaps TRBD1 as D (5 bases). The V gene's germline CDR1 is MDHEN and CDR2 SYDVKM. Trimming stripped 6 bases from V and 0 bases from J, with 14 bases between. The CDR3 length is 16 residues. The CDR3 loop reads CASRKDWGSTNEKLFF. The CDR3 DNA follows: TGTGCCAGCAGAAAAGATTGGGGCTCAACTAATGAAAAACTGTTTTTT.

This clonotype was recorded at least ten times. The J gene is TRBJ1-4, the V gene TRBV12-5, with unresolved D. The CDR3 is 13 amino acids. V dropped 7 bases and J dropped 6 bases, with 12 bases sitting between them. CDR1 is LGHNT, CDR2 FRNRAP, per germline. CDR3 sequence: CASESSSDEKLFF. The CDR3 DNA sequence: TGTGCTAGTGAGTCCAGTTCGGATGAAAAACTGTTTTTT.

Note on this clonotype: This likely reflects a read error, since a far larger clone is one base away. The V call is TRBV5-1, the J call TRBJ2-5; the match to TRBD2 covers 13 bases. Unmatched junction bases numbered 13, after V lost 3 bases and J lost 11 bases. The CDR3 has 16 residues. CDR1 and CDR2 from the germline V gene are SGHRS and YFSETQ. The CDR3: CASSWAGTSGEDEQYF. As DNA, the CDR3 is TGCGCCAGCAGCTGGGCCGGGACTAGCGGGGAAGATGAGCAGTACTTC.

The V call is TRBV5-4, the J call TRBJ2-7; D is tentatively TRBD1 or TRBD2 (6 bases each). Germline CDR1 SGHNT, CDR2 YYREEE (reference sequence). The CDR3 extends over 15 amino acids. Trimming removed 4 bases from V and 4 bases from J, with 18 bases in between. The CDR3 sequence is CASSRWGQGGYEQYF. CDR3 DNA: TGTGCCAGCAGCCGATGGGGGCAGGGAGGATACGAGCAGTACTTC. Filled out from reference TRBV5-4 and TRBJ2-7, the complete variable domain reads ETGVTQSPTHLIKTRGQQVTLRCSSQSGHNTVSWYQQALGQGPQFIFQYYREEENGRGNFPPRFSGLQFPNYSSELNVNALELDDSALYLCASSRWGQGGYEQYFGPGTRLTVT.

This clonotype was found many times. This chain uses TRBV18 with TRBJ2-1, with D hard to call. The CDR3 is 14 amino acids. Germline CDR1 is KGHSH and CDR2 is LQKENI. The V gene lost 2 bases and the J gene lost 0 bases, with 5 bases spanning the gap. The CDR3 nucleotides are TGTGCCAGCTCACCAGCAGTCTCCTACAATGAGCAGTTCTTC. Protein sequence: CASSPAVSYNEQFF.

The chain joins TRBV18 to TRBJ1-5; 9 positions match TRBD1. This CDR3 spans 16 amino acids. J lost 6 bases, V lost 3 bases, and 9 bases had no gene match. Germline CDR1 and CDR2: KGHSH and LQKENI. The CDR3 spells CASSPNPGQGRQPQHF. In nucleotides, the CDR3 is TGTGCCAGCTCACCCAACCCGGGACAGGGTCGTCAGCCCCAGCATTTT.

In its sample, this clonotype was seen a few times. This chain connects TRBV7-3 to TRBJ2-2; 12 nucleotides align to TRBD1. V trimming: 5 bases; J trimming: 5 bases; junction bases outside the gene matches: 6. The CDR3 covers 16 residues. Germline-derived CDR1 and CDR2 are SGHTA and FQGTGA. DNA of the CDR3: TGTGCCAGCAGCGCCCCGGGACAGGGGGCAACCGGGGAGCTGTTTTTT. Protein: CASSAPGQGATGELFF.

The table lists this clonotype with many counts. This sequence joins TRBV3-1 and TRBJ2-5; D uncertain. Germline loops: CDR1 LGHDT, CDR2 YNNKEL (reference sequence). With 2 bases removed from V and 4 bases from J, the gap between germline ends came to 8 bases. The CDR3 runs to 13 residues. CDR3 nucleotides: TGTGCCAGCAGCCAACTAGTAGGAGAGACCCAGTACTTC. Its translation: CASSQLVGETQYF.

This clonotype was seen at least ten times. The rearrangement links TRBV5-1 to TRBJ2-1; D gene unclear. V lost 4 bases to trimming and J lost 6 bases, with 11 bases between them. The CDR3 is 13 amino acids. Germline lookup yields CDR1 SGHRS and CDR2 YFSETQ. The CDR3 sequence: CASSKSGRNEQFF. In DNA, the CDR3 is TGCGCCAGCAGCAAGTCCGGACGCAATGAGCAGTTCTTC.

As to this clonotype: This may come from a read error, since a much larger clone is one base off. CDR3 in amino acids: CASRVEAGYYQETQYF. The DNA for the CDR3 is TGTGCCAGCAGGGTAGAGGCCGGCTACTATCAAGAGACCCAGTACTTC. This chain joins TRBV9 and TRBJ2-5; D is undetermined. The CDR3 covers 16 residues. Per the germline V gene, CDR1 is SGDLS and CDR2 is YYNGEE.